This TCR beta chain was sequenced for a study of beta chain features in type 1 diabetes. Study-wide context: Regarding age, gender and cell yields, patients proved similar to healthy donors. General observations from the study: Shortening that was moderate but significant affected the TCRB CDR3s of Type 1 diabetes patients in all four CD4+ subsets. Fewer junction insertions and more nucleotide deletions appeared in type 1 diabetes patients.

About this clone itself: No antigen is known for it.

The purity of all sorted populations exceeded 95%. Expressed TCRB transcripts were sequenced after all isolated RNA was converted to cDNA. Only in-frame clones appear in the TCRdb table, and some are missing; sequencing was by immunoSEQ multiplex PCR. The sample yields nearly 350,000 clones, 7% to 10% seen once. The V gene lost 7 bases and the J gene lost 2 bases, with 12 bases spanning the gap. Per the germline V gene, CDR1 is MNHEY and CDR2 is SMNVEV (reference sequence). The CDR3 sequence is 13 residues long. This TCR derives from a young man with type 1 diabetes. The chain is built from TRBV27 and TRBJ2-7; no definite D call. Sequencing was done on a sample of central memory CD4+ T cells from blood. CDR3 loop: CASTRLVPYEQYF. In DNA, the CDR3 is TGTGCCAGCACCCGGTTGGTCCCCTACGAGCAGTACTTC.